One sample yielded the 28 T cell receptor beta chains listed below, sequenced in a study of cytomegalovirus exposure and HLA in healthy donors. 13 Jbeta primers and 60 Vbeta primers were used for the PCR. Produced via immunoSEQ multiplex PCR; TCRdb's table is partial and in-frame only. This table holds 85,000 to 130,000 clones, about two thirds found once. The sample taken for sequencing was PBMCs. Every receptor here comes from a boy aged 5-17 years in good health and CMV-seronegative.

This clone was picked up one time. The J gene is TRBJ1-4, the V gene TRBV18; 9 bases are a match to TRBD1. Germline V gene sequence: CDR1 KGHSH, CDR2 LQKENI. The CDR3 runs to 13 residues. V trimming: 6 bases; J trimming: 8 bases; junction bases outside the gene matches: 4. CDR3 sequence (DNA): TGTGCCAGCTCGGACAGGGGTCGAGAAAAACTGTTTTTT. Protein sequence: CASSDRGREKLFF.

The V call is TRBV15, the J call TRBJ2-7, with D possibly being TRBD2 (5 bases). V was cut by 5 bases and J by 0 bases, with 14 bases left in between. In germline, CDR1 is LNHNV, CDR2 YYDKDF (reference sequence). The CDR3 has 15 residues. CDR3 sequence: CATSERGAHSYEQYF. The CDR3 DNA is TGTGCCACCAGCGAACGGGGTGCCCACTCCTACGAGCAGTACTTC.

J is TRBJ1-2 and V is TRBV5-1, with 8 positions matching TRBD1. This CDR3 spans 14 amino acids. Germline loops: CDR1 SGHRS, CDR2 YFSETQ. Unmatched junction bases numbered 6, after V lost 4 bases and J lost 4 bases. As DNA, the CDR3 is TGCGCCAGCAGCACGGGACAGGTTGTCTATGGCTACACCTTC. Protein: CASSTGQVVYGYTF.

V is TRBV5-4 and J is TRBJ1-1; a weak D match, TRBD1 (5 bases). CDR3 length equals 11 residues. V lost 7 bases, J lost 6 bases, and 10 bases lay in between. The germline V gene has CDR1 SGHNT and CDR2 YYREEE (reference sequence). The CDR3 sequence: CASGDFAEAFF. The DNA for the CDR3 is TGTGCCAGCGGGGACTTCGCTGAAGCTTTCTTT.

The genes are TRBV18 and TRBJ1-6; D might be TRBD1 (6 bases). The CDR3 is made up of 17 amino acids. Germline V gene sequence: CDR1 KGHSH, CDR2 LQKENI. The germline V and J ends were trimmed by 3 bases and 7 bases, with 19 bases remaining between them. CDR3 sequence reads: CASSPDGARRGNSPLHF. CDR3 DNA: TGTGCCAGCTCACCGGACGGGGCTCGAAGGGGGAATTCACCCCTCCACTTT.

The V call is TRBV2, the J call TRBJ2-4; weak D call: TRBD1 (6 bases). V lost 0 bases, J lost 0 bases, and 9 bases lay in between. The CDR3 length is 16 residues. The V gene's germline CDR1 is SNHLY and CDR2 FYNNEI. The CDR3 DNA reads TGTGCCAGCAGTGAAGCAAGGGGGTCAGCCAAAAACATTCAGTACTTC. Encoded protein: CASSEARGSAKNIQYF.

The chain couples TRBV5-1 to TRBJ2-1, with TRBD2 as a possible D gene (5 bases). The CDR3 extends over 17 amino acids. The V gene's germline CDR1 is SGHRS and CDR2 YFSETQ. V was pared by 4 bases and J by 3 bases, with 20 bases between. CDR3 DNA sequence: TGCGCCAGCAGCCTACAGACTAACGGGAATCTCTACAATGAGCAGTTCTTC. The encoded protein is CASSLQTNGNLYNEQFF.

This clone was detected a few times. The chain employs TRBV11-1 and TRBJ2-1; tentative D call: TRBD2 (5 bases). Germline V lookup: CDR1 SGHAT, CDR2 FQDESV (reference sequence). This CDR3 is 15 amino acids long. V was trimmed by 5 bases and J by 5 bases, leaving 16 bases between them. In DNA form, the CDR3 reads TGTGCCAGCAGCCCCCGAGGGTGGGAAAACAATGAGCAGTTCTTC. Residues: CASSPRGWENNEQFF. The whole variable domain, remainder taken from reference TRBV11-1 and TRBJ2-1, is EAEVAQSPRYKITEKSQAVAFWCDPISGHATLYWYRQILGQGPELLVQFQDESVVDDSQLPKDRFSAERLKGVDSTLKIQPAELGDSAMYLCASSPRGWENNEQFFGPGTRLTVL.

This chain connects TRBV9 to TRBJ1-1, with D possibly matching TRBD1 (6 bases). The ends were cut back, 0 bases at V and 4 bases at J, with 10 bases in the middle. Germline CDR1 is SGDLS and CDR2 is YYNGEE. CDR3 size: 14 residues. CDR3 DNA sequence: TGTGCCAGCAGCGTAGGGCAGGGGTTCACTGAAGCTTTCTTT. The encoded protein is CASSVGQGFTEAFF. The full variable domain, with the rest looked up from reference TRBV9 and TRBJ1-1, is DSGVTQTPKHLITATGQRVTLRCSPRSGDLSVYWYQQSLDQGLQFLIQYYNGEERAKGNILERFSAQQFPDLHSELNLSSLELGDSALYFCASSVGQGFTEAFFGQGTRLTVV.

This clone was picked up one time. This sequence joins TRBV7-9 and TRBJ2-7; 8 nucleotides agree with TRBD2. The CDR3 totals 16 residues. The junction had 8 bases not matched to a gene; V was cut back by 0 bases and J by 4 bases. Germline-derived CDR1 and CDR2 are SEHNR and FQNEAQ (reference sequence). The CDR3 DNA sequence: TGTGCCAGCAGCTTAGCGAGAACTAGCGGTGATTACGAGCAGTACTTC. Translating gives CASSLARTSGDYEQYF. The complete variable domain, with remaining parts taken from reference TRBV7-9 and TRBJ2-7, reads DTGVSQNPRHKITKRGQNVTFRCDPISEHNRLYWYRQTLGQGPEFLTYFQNEAQLEKSRLLSDRFSAERPKGSFSTLEIQRTEQGDSAMYLCASSLARTSGDYEQYFGPGTRLTVT.

The chain uses TRBV5-1 and TRBJ2-7, with 10 bases identical to TRBD1. This CDR3 spans 15 amino acids. Trimming at V came to 0 bases and at J to 7 bases, leaving 7 bases not matched to a gene. The V gene's germline CDR1 is SGHRS and CDR2 YFSETQ. CDR3 DNA sequence: TGCGCCAGCAGCTTGGAAGACAGGGGGCGCGGGGAGCAGTACTTC. This codes for CASSLEDRGRGEQYF.

The J gene is TRBJ2-3, the V gene TRBV4-1; 11 bases match TRBD2. Germline assignment: CDR1 MGHRA and CDR2 YSYEKL. The trim removed 0 bases at V and 2 bases at J, leaving 7 bases unmatched. The CDR3 consists of 18 residues. CDR3 region: CASSQEGASGRFTDTQYF. As DNA, the CDR3 is TGCGCCAGCAGCCAAGAGGGGGCTAGCGGGAGGTTCACAGATACGCAGTATTTT.

CDR3 nucleotide sequence: TGCGCCAGCAGCCACCCAGTGGACAGGCCCTACGAGCAGTACTTC. Translated, it gives CASSHPVDRPYEQYF. V usage is TRBV4-1 and J usage is TRBJ2-7, with TRBD1 identical over 7 bases. Germline lookup yields CDR1 MGHRA and CDR2 YSYEKL. V lost 3 bases and J lost 2; bases outside the gene matches: 7. The CDR3 totals 15 residues.

This clone was recorded a few times. The chain is built from TRBV19 and TRBJ2-5, with 12 bases fitting TRBD2. The CDR3 is 16 amino acids. Germline CDR1 and CDR2: LNHDA and SQIVND (reference sequence). The J segment lost 1 base and the V segment lost 4 bases, leaving 4 bases of the junction unmatched. CDR3 region: CASSSLAGGVQETQYF. The CDR3, as DNA: TGTGCCAGTAGTAGTCTAGCGGGAGGGGTCCAAGAGACCCAGTACTTC.

This clone appeared a single time. V usage is TRBV25-1 and J usage is TRBJ2-7; TRBD1 is a possible D gene (7 bases). With 5 bases removed from V and 7 bases from J, the gap between germline ends came to 21 bases. CDR1 is MGHDK and CDR2 is SYGVNS in the germline V gene. The length of the CDR3 is 15 residues. CDR3 region: CASSPLDREVDEQYF. In DNA form, the CDR3 reads TGTGCCAGCAGTCCTCTCGACAGGGAGGTTGATGAGCAGTACTTC.

As to this clone: The CDR3 carries no conserved terminal phenylalanine or tryptophan, so it likely arises from a read error. The chain is built from TRBV30 and TRBJ1-1, with a tentative D call TRBD1 (5 bases). This CDR3 is built from 13 residues. Per germline, CDR1 GTSNPN and CDR2 SVGIG (reference sequence). Trimming pared 4 bases from V and 1 base from J, leaving 10 bases between. CDR3 protein: CAWMGEGNTEAFL. The CDR3 DNA sequence: TGTGCCTGGATGGGGGAGGGGAACACTGAAGCTTTCCTT.

This chain links TRBV14 with TRBJ2-7, with 7 bases matching TRBD1. After removal of 6 bases from V and 6 bases from J, the junction contained 8 bases not matched to a gene. The germline V gene encodes CDR1 SGHDN and CDR2 FVKESK. The CDR3 covers 13 residues. The CDR3 coding sequence is TGTGCCAGCAGTCGTGACAGGGAATCCGAGCAGTACTTC. Encoded protein: CASSRDRESEQYF.

The rearrangement joins TRBV9 to TRBJ2-1; D is perhaps TRBD1 or TRBD2 (6 bases each). V lost 7 bases, J lost 3 bases, and 11 bases lay in between. This CDR3 has 13 residues. Germline V gives CDR1 SGDLS, CDR2 YYNGEE. CDR3 residues: CASGGDNYNEQFF. The CDR3, as DNA: TGTGCCAGCGGCGGGGACAACTACAATGAGCAGTTCTTC.

This clone showed up just a few times. The gene calls are TRBV19 and TRBJ2-5, with TRBD2 identical over 9 bases. CDR1 and CDR2 (germline): LNHDA, SQIVND (reference sequence). The CDR3 sequence is 14 residues long. V trimming: 4 bases; J trimming: 5 bases; junction bases outside the gene matches: 5. In nucleotides, the CDR3 is TGTGCCAGTAGTAAAGAAGGACTAGCGGAGACCCAGTACTTC. Translating gives CASSKEGLAETQYF.

The CDR3 DNA reads as TGTGCCAGCAGCTCCTCGCCGGGGGTCTACGGCTACACCTTC. Its protein product is CASSSSPGVYGYTF. The V gene is TRBV28, the J gene TRBJ1-2; possibly TRBD1 for D (5 bases). The CDR3 is 14 residues long. Germline assignment: CDR1 MDHEN and CDR2 SYDVKM. Trimming cost V 6 bases and J 8 bases, with 19 bases left between them.

The chain has TRBV5-6 and TRBJ1-5; the D is unclear. Germline V CDR1 and CDR2: SGHDT, YYEEEE. V shed 0 bases and J shed 4 bases, with 11 bases lying between them. The CDR3 is 15 residues long. CDR3 loop: CASSLGAGRNQPQHF. Written as DNA, the CDR3 is TGTGCCAGCAGCTTGGGAGCAGGTAGGAATCAGCCCCAGCATTTT.

The DNA for the CDR3 is TGTGCCAGCAGCCCCGCTTCCGGGACAGGGGGCTACGAGCAGTACTTC. It yields the protein CASSPASGTGGYEQYF. The gene calls are TRBV11-2 and TRBJ2-7; TRBD1 matches at 11 bases. In germline, CDR1 is SGHAT, CDR2 FQNNGV. This CDR3 has 16 amino acids. The V and J ends lost 5 bases and 3 bases, in that order; junction bases with no gene match: 9.

The CDR3 protein is CASSYSTGVTEAFF. DNA for the CDR3: TGTGCCAGCAGTTACTCGACGGGAGTCACTGAAGCTTTCTTT. The chain couples TRBV6-5 to TRBJ1-1; D unresolved. With 0 bases removed from V and 4 bases from J, the gap between germline ends came to 9 bases. CDR3 length: 14 residues. CDR1 is MNHEY and CDR2 is SVGAGI in the germline V gene.

V usage is TRBV28 and J usage is TRBJ1-2; D is uncertain. This CDR3 is 13 amino acids long. Germline CDR1 is MDHEN and CDR2 is SYDVKM. V was shortened by 3 bases and J by 4 bases, with 9 bases between the two germline ends. CDR3 in DNA: TGTGCCAGCAGTTTTACGCGGTCCTATGGCTACACCTTC. It translates to CASSFTRSYGYTF.

This clone was detected only once. The V and J genes are TRBV5-4 and TRBJ1-3; TRBD1 agrees at 7 bases. The CDR3 runs to 14 residues. CDR1 is SGHNT, CDR2 YYREEE, per germline (reference sequence). The ends lost 3 bases at V and 0 bases at J; junction bases unmatched: 0. CDR3 amino acids: CASSWDSSGNTIYF. CDR3 bases: TGTGCCAGCAGCTGGGACAGCTCTGGAAACACCATATATTTT.

The chain uses TRBV9 and TRBJ2-7; TRBD1 aligns across 8 bases. The J segment lost 2 bases and the V segment lost 0 bases, leaving 4 bases of the junction unmatched. CDR1 and CDR2 from the germline V gene are SGDLS and YYNGEE. The CDR3 covers 15 residues. The CDR3 sequence: CASSVGGTGPYEQYF. CDR3 sequence (DNA): TGTGCCAGCAGCGTAGGGGGGACAGGCCCCTACGAGCAGTACTTC.

The table lists this clone with a few counts. This rearrangement joins TRBV6-6 to TRBJ2-7; 9 bases align to TRBD2. The length of the CDR3 is 14 residues. The ends lost 0 bases at V and 4 bases at J; junction bases unmatched: 1. Per germline, CDR1 MNHNY and CDR2 SVGAGI (reference sequence). CDR3 amino acids: CASSYSAGGYEQYF. As DNA, the CDR3 is TGTGCCAGCAGTTACTCGGCGGGGGGGTACGAGCAGTACTTC.

This clone showed up just a few times. The V call is TRBV5-6, the J call TRBJ1-4; D is perhaps TRBD1 (5 bases). Germline values: CDR1 SGHDT, CDR2 YYEEEE. The length of the CDR3 is 12 residues. V was trimmed by 2 bases and J by 13 bases, leaving 12 bases between them. The DNA of the CDR3 is TGTGCCAGCAGCTTCCCAGGGATGGGACTGTTTTTT. It encodes CASSFPGMGLFF.